These 22 T cell receptor beta chains came from one sample sequenced in a study of identical twins. From the 5' RACE reads, TCRdb called clonotypes with MiXCR, one entry per CDR3 protein. The data show fewer than 550,000 distinct CDR3 sequences, with roughly 15% seen just once and about 0.47% held by the top ten. The same specimen was also included in a second study, on yellow fever vaccine responses in identical twins.

The specimen was CD4+ T cells sorted from blood. The receptor set was obtained from a woman under 30 in good health.

The V and J genes are TRBV3-1 and TRBJ2-4, with D uncertain. With 2 bases removed from V and 7 bases from J, the gap between germline ends came to 15 bases. The CDR3 has 15 amino acids. Germline CDR1 and CDR2: LGHDT and YNNKEL (reference sequence). The CDR3 loop is CASSQLSGRENIQYF. The CDR3 region has the DNA TGTGCCAGCAGCCAACTGAGTGGGCGTGAGAACATTCAGTACTTC.

About this clonotype: An end of the junction differs from the germline gene, which may be a read error. This chain uses TRBV12-3 or TRBV12-4 with TRBJ2-5; D is possibly TRBD1 or TRBD2 (5 bases each). This CDR3 comprises 11 residues. The CDR3 DNA reads TGTGCCAGCAGTTGGGGACCCAAGAGGATCTTC. This encodes CASSWGPKRIF.

This clonotype was counted a few times. This sequence joins TRBV14 and TRBJ2-3, with D unresolved. Germline V CDR1 and CDR2: SGHDN, FVKESK. The CDR3 runs to 15 residues. The germline V and J ends were trimmed by 1 base and 0 bases, with 8 bases remaining between them. The CDR3 is CASSQAVFSTDTQYF. The CDR3 DNA reads as TGTGCCAGCAGCCAAGCGGTGTTTAGCACAGATACGCAGTATTTT. Supplemented by reference TRBV14 and TRBJ2-3, the full variable domain reads EAGVTQFPSHSVIEKGQTVTLRCDPISGHDNLYWYRRVMGKEIKFLLHFVKESKQDESGMPNNRFLAERTGGTYSTLKVQPAELEDSGVYFCASSQAVFSTDTQYFGPGTRLTVL.

This clonotype showed up just a few times. CDR3 sequence: CSARTSEETQYF. The CDR3 DNA is TGCAGTGCTAGGACTAGCGAAGAGACCCAGTACTTC. This chain links TRBV20-1 with TRBJ2-5; 8 nucleotides agree with TRBD2. V gave up 3 bases and J gave up 3 bases; unmatched junction bases: 0. The CDR3 is 12 residues long. In germline, CDR1 is DFQATT, CDR2 SNEGSKA (reference sequence).

As for this clonotype: Germline and junction disagree at one end, which may indicate a read error. The genes are TRBV3-1 and TRBJ2-4; a possible D gene is TRBD1 (5 bases). Germline CDR1 LGHDT, CDR2 YNNKEL (reference sequence). The CDR3 is 11 amino acids. CDR3 amino acids: CASRQGDIQYF. The CDR3 DNA is TGTGCCAGCAGGCAAGGGGACATTCAGTACTTC. The entire variable domain, with the rest obtained from reference TRBV3-1 and TRBJ2-4, is as follows: DTAVSQTPKYLVTQMGNDKSIKCEQNLGHDTMYWYKQDSKKFLKIMFSYNNKELIINETVPNRFSPKSPDKAHLNLHINSLELGDSAVYFCASRQGDIQYFGAGTRLSVL.

The chain recombines TRBV18 with TRBJ2-7; D unclear. V lost 1 base, J lost 1 base, and 5 bases lay in between. Germline-derived CDR1 and CDR2 are KGHSH and LQKENI. The length of the CDR3 is 13 residues. The CDR3 spells CASSPLKSYEQYV. The CDR3 DNA reads TGTGCCAGCTCACCACTCAAATCCTACGAGCAGTACGTC.

The V and J genes are TRBV7-2 and TRBJ2-3, with 7 bases matching TRBD2. CDR1 and CDR2 from the germline V gene are SGHTA and FQGNSA. This CDR3 is built from 12 residues. With 4 bases clipped from V and 13 bases from J, the junction kept 8 bases outside the gene matches. The DNA of the CDR3 is TGTGCCAGCAGCTCACCAGCGGGGATTAAGTATTTT. Protein sequence: CASSSPAGIKYF.

The sample holds many counts of this clonotype. The chain uses TRBV5-1 and TRBJ1-1, with TRBD1 as a possible D gene (5 bases). The CDR3 contains 13 residues. Trimming took 7 bases from V and 0 from J, leaving 10 bases between them. Germline V gene sequence: CDR1 SGHRS, CDR2 YFSETQ. As DNA, the CDR3 is TGCGCCAGCGCATTAGGGGTGAACACTGAAGCTTTCTTT. Its translation is CASALGVNTEAFF.

This clonotype was observed many times. The chain employs TRBV15 and TRBJ2-2, with D tentatively TRBD1 (5 bases). The CDR3 covers 15 residues. CDR1 and CDR2 (germline): LNHNV, YYDKDF (reference sequence). The germline V and J ends were trimmed by 6 bases and 0 bases, with 11 bases remaining between them. The CDR3 DNA is TGTGCCACCAGAGTTGGGGCGGCGAACACCGGGGAGCTGTTTTTT. Amino acid sequence: CATRVGAANTGELFF.

The chain uses TRBV12-3 or TRBV12-4 and TRBJ2-3, with D possibly being TRBD2 (5 bases). Trimming removed 2 bases from V and 0 bases from J, with 9 bases in between. This CDR3 region has 15 residues. This chain's CDR3 is CASSLKGGSTDTQYF. In DNA form, the CDR3 reads TGTGCCAGCAGTTTAAAGGGCGGGAGCACAGATACGCAGTATTTT.

The chain joins TRBV21-1 to TRBJ2-2; no DNA check was done on the table's D call, TRBD2. TRBV21-1 is assigned pseudogene status. The CDR3 contains 17 residues. In nucleotides, the CDR3 is TGTGCCAGCAGCGGTGCCGGGACTTTTTTATCGGCCGGGGAGCTGTTTTTT. The encoded protein is CASSGAGTFLSAGELFF.

The chain employs TRBV6-1 and TRBJ2-5; D is perhaps TRBD2 (5 bases). The V gene lost 11 bases and the J gene lost 5 bases, with 18 bases spanning the gap. The CDR3 is 13 residues long. Germline CDR1 and CDR2: MNHNS and SASEGT. In nucleotides, the CDR3 is TGTGCCGGCTCTCTGCGGGTCCGGGAGACCCAGTACTTC. Translating it yields CAGSLRVRETQYF.

This clonotype has more than one count but fewer than ten. The genes are TRBV6-1 and TRBJ2-4, with 11 bases identical to TRBD1. This CDR3 has 18 residues. Trimming cost V 5 bases and J 6 bases; bases outside gene matches: 15. Germline V lookup: CDR1 MNHNS, CDR2 SASEGT. The CDR3 sequence is CASSLTRGAGTGGNIQYF. CDR3 nucleotide sequence: TGTGCCAGCAGTCTTACCCGCGGAGCCGGGACAGGGGGAAACATTCAGTACTTC.

This rearrangement joins TRBV10-3 to TRBJ1-2; D gene unclear. Germline assignment: CDR1 ENHRY and CDR2 SYGVKD. The CDR3 consists of 14 residues. V lost 0 bases to trimming and J lost 7 bases, with 12 bases between them. Written as DNA, the CDR3 is TGTGCCATCAGTGAGTCGCGGGAGCGGGGTGGCTACACCTTC. Translating gives CAISESRERGGYTF.

The table lists this clonotype with a few counts. The genes are TRBV7-6 and TRBJ2-5; 7 bases match TRBD1. Germline assignment: CDR1 SGHVS and CDR2 FNYEAQ. This CDR3 comprises 15 residues. The trim removed 0 bases at V and 5 bases at J, leaving 6 bases unmatched. Written as DNA, the CDR3 is TGTGCCAGCAGCTTAGCAGAAGGGGGCCCGGAGACCCAGTACTTC. It encodes CASSLAEGGPETQYF.

V usage is TRBV4-1 and J usage is TRBJ2-3; D possibly matches TRBD1 or TRBD2 (5 bases each). The CDR3 loop spans 12 amino acids. Deletions cut 3 bases from V and 6 bases from J, with 7 bases between. The V gene's germline CDR1 is MGHRA and CDR2 YSYEKL. The CDR3: CASSHWGDTQYF. CDR3 sequence (DNA): TGCGCCAGCAGCCATTGGGGGGATACGCAGTATTTT.

This clonotype has only a few counts. This rearrangement joins TRBV14 to TRBJ2-3; D possibly corresponds to TRBD1 (6 bases). CDR1 and CDR2 from the germline V gene are SGHDN and FVKESK. V lost 4 bases, J lost 0 bases, and 11 bases lay in between. CDR3 length: 15 amino acids. Written as DNA, the CDR3 is TGTGCCAGCAGCCCCGGACAGCTTAGCACAGATACGCAGTATTTT. Translating it yields CASSPGQLSTDTQYF.

This clonotype was seen a handful of times. The chain recombines TRBV20-1 with TRBJ2-1; 10 nucleotides align to TRBD2. The V gene's germline CDR1 is DFQATT and CDR2 SNEGSKA (reference sequence). There are 14 residues in the CDR3. Losses at the gene ends were 5 bases for V and 9 bases for J; bases not matched to a gene: 10. As DNA, the CDR3 is TGCAGTGCTCCCCTAGGGCTAGCGGGGGCTGAGCAGTTCTTC. Residues: CSAPLGLAGAEQFF.

This chain uses TRBV24-1 with TRBJ1-4; TRBD1 is a possible D gene (5 bases). This CDR3 contains 16 residues. Trimming shortened V by 4 bases and J by 5 bases, and 16 bases separated the two germline ends. Germline V gene data show CDR1 as KGHDR and CDR2 as SFDVKD. The CDR3, as DNA: TGTGCCACCAGTGAGGGAGGGGCGAAGAAAAATGAAAAACTGTTTTTT. Its protein product is CATSEGGAKKNEKLFF.

There are many counts of this clonotype. V and J are TRBV5-1 and TRBJ2-5, with D possibly TRBD2 on 5 matching bases. Trimming took off 0 bases at V and 2 bases at J, with 11 bases between the two ends. The CDR3 consists of 15 residues. CDR1 is SGHRS, CDR2 YFSETQ, per germline. CDR3 protein: CASSLAGTSQETQYF. CDR3 DNA: TGCGCCAGCAGCTTGGCCGGAACTAGTCAAGAGACCCAGTACTTC.

Only a few counts were recorded for this clonotype. The rearrangement uses TRBV19 and TRBJ2-1, with no clear D. The CDR3 extends over 13 amino acids. Per germline, CDR1 LNHDA and CDR2 SQIVND (reference sequence). The V end was cut by 3 bases, the J end by 5 bases, with 8 bases between. Written as DNA, the CDR3 is TGTGCCAGTAGTATCGGCATAAACAATGAGCAGTTCTTC. Translating it yields CASSIGINNEQFF. Combining the CDR3 with reference TRBV19 and TRBJ2-1 gives the whole variable domain DGGITQSPKYLFRKEGQNVTLSCEQNLNHDAMYWYRQDPGQGLRLIYYSQIVNDFQKGDIAEGYSVSREKKESFPLTVTSAQKNPTAFYLCASSIGINNEQFFGPGTRLTVL.

This clonotype was counted only a few times. The CDR3 region has the DNA TGTGCCAGCAGCTTAGCGATCGGTGGCAGGTACCAAGAGACCCAGTACTTC. Translation gives CASSLAIGGRYQETQYF. V usage is TRBV7-9 and J usage is TRBJ2-5, with D unclear. The CDR3 has 17 amino acids. V was trimmed by 0 bases and J by 0 bases, leaving 14 bases between them. Germline V CDR1 and CDR2: SEHNR, FQNEAQ (reference sequence).